Listed here are 5 T cell receptor beta chains from one sample, sequenced in a study of blood T cell repertoires in COVID-19. The repertoire was sequenced with immunoSEQ multiplex PCR; TCRdb's copy has only in-frame clones and lacks some. Seen here are roughly 300,000 clones, about 89% observed once, and the top ten hold about 7.8%. Sequenced input: peripheral blood. These receptors were obtained from a woman in her 50s who had recovered from COVID-19.

This clone was recorded a few times. This chain uses TRBV4-2 with TRBJ1-1, with D possibly TRBD1 on 5 matching bases. The CDR3 spans 13 residues. V gave up 2 bases and J gave up 4 bases, with 8 bases separating them. Germline V lookup: CDR1 LGHNA, CDR2 YNFKEQ. CDR3 in DNA: TGTGCCAGCAGCCAAATGGGGGGCACTGAAGCTTTCTTT. It encodes CASSQMGGTEAFF.

J is TRBJ2-2 and V is TRBV5-1, with TRBD1 matching 10 bases. The germline CDR1 and CDR2 sequences are SGHRS and YFSETQ. V lost 6 bases and J lost 6; bases outside the gene matches: 8. The CDR3 is 15 residues long. CDR3 bases: TGCGCCAGCACCATCCCGGGACAGGGGTCCGGGGAGCTGTTTTTT. Translating gives CASTIPGQGSGELFF.

This rearrangement joins TRBV12-3 or TRBV12-4 to TRBJ2-1, with D possibly TRBD1 on 6 matching bases. This CDR3 is built from 12 residues. Trimming stripped 6 bases from V and 9 bases from J, with 12 bases between. DNA for the CDR3: TGTGCCAGCAGGCCAGGGGTGACTGAGCAGTTCTTC. Translated, it gives CASRPGVTEQFF.

The V and J genes are TRBV6-6 and TRBJ1-1, with D perhaps TRBD1 (5 bases). Trimming removed 0 bases at V and 0 bases at J, with 11 bases between. CDR1 MNHNY and CDR2 SVGAGI come from the germline V gene (reference sequence). This CDR3 has 16 amino acids. As DNA, the CDR3 is TGTGCCAGCAGTTACTCTCCGACAGACATGAACACTGAAGCTTTCTTT. Residues: CASSYSPTDMNTEAFF.

Concerning this clone: Other DNA sequences within the sample encode an identical CDR3. This rearrangement joins TRBV28 to TRBJ1-5; no firm D call. Germline lookup yields CDR1 MDHEN and CDR2 SYDVKM. The CDR3 extends over 12 amino acids. Trimming stripped 7 bases from V and 0 bases from J, with 4 bases between. CDR3 protein: CASTYSNQPQHF. CDR3 nucleotide sequence: TGTGCCAGCACGTATAGCAATCAGCCCCAGCATTTT.